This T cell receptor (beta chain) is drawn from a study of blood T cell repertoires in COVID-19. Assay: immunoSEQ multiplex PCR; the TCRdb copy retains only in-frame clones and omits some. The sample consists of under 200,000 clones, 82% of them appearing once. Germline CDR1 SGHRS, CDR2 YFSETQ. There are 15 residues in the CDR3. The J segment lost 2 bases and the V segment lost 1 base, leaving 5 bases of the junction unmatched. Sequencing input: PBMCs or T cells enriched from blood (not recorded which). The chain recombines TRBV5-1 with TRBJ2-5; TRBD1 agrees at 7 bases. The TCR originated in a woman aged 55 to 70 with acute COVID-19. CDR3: CASSLQQGSQETQYF. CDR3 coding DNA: TGCGCCAGCAGCTTGCAACAGGGGAGTCAAGAGACCCAGTACTTC.